The 17 T cell receptor beta chains reported below all come from one sample, sequenced in a study of CD8 T cells in ankylosing spondylitis. TCRdb called the 5' RACE reads again in MiXCR, with one record for every CDR3 protein. The data contain 230,000 or so distinct CDR3 sequences, roughly a quarter of them singletons. Sequencing was carried out using blood, either unsorted or a sorted T cell fraction (not recorded which). These receptors were taken from a male donor with ankylosing spondylitis or in good health (not recorded which).

This clonotype appeared a few times. The rearrangement joins TRBV20-1 to TRBJ2-1; TRBD2 matches at 9 bases. CDR3 length equals 13 residues. Trimming removed 4 bases from V and 6 bases from J; junction bases left unmatched: 4. The germline V gene encodes CDR1 DFQATT and CDR2 SNEGSKA (reference sequence). Written as DNA, the CDR3 is TGCAGTGCTAATAGCGGGGGACCCAATGAGCAGTTCTTC. Its translation: CSANSGGPNEQFF.

At least ten counts were recorded for this clonotype. This CDR3 reads CASSVGGTGFRGGYTF. CDR3 bases: TGTGCCAGCAGCGTAGGCGGGACAGGGTTCAGAGGCGGCTACACCTTC. The rearrangement uses TRBV9 and TRBJ1-2; TRBD1 agrees at 9 bases. Germline CDR1 is SGDLS and CDR2 is YYNGEE. The CDR3 runs to 16 residues. J gave up 8 bases and V 0 bases, and 11 bases lay outside the gene matches.

Turning to this clonotype: The junction departs from germline at one end; a sequencing error may be responsible. J is TRBJ2-7 and V is TRBV12-3 or TRBV12-4; 7 bases match TRBD2. This CDR3 comprises 12 residues. For the CDR3, the DNA is TGTGCCAGCAGTCTAGCGGAGGTGGAGCAGTACTTC. Its protein is CASSLAEVEQYF.

The J gene is TRBJ2-1, the V gene TRBV24-1; 9 nucleotides agree with TRBD1. Germline V lookup: CDR1 KGHDR, CDR2 SFDVKD. Trimming removed 3 bases from V and 7 bases from J; junction bases left unmatched: 9. The CDR3 spans 16 residues. CDR3 DNA: TGTGCCACCAGTGATCCGAGGGGGACAGGGACTAATGAGCAGTTCTTC. Protein product: CATSDPRGTGTNEQFF.

The genes are TRBV29-1 and TRBJ2-3; D may correspond to TRBD1 or TRBD2 (5 bases each). Between the trimmed V and J ends, which lost 6 bases and 1 base, there was a span of 17 bases. The germline gives CDR1 SQVTM, CDR2 ANQGSEA. The CDR3 contains 15 residues. CDR3 protein: CSVSGTQYRTDTQYF. Here the CDR3 DNA reads TGCAGCGTGTCCGGGACCCAATACCGCACAGATACGCAGTATTTT.

This clonotype was detected only a few times. The V gene is TRBV4-2, the J gene TRBJ2-1; 11 nucleotides align to TRBD2. There are 17 residues in the CDR3. Unmatched junction bases numbered 5, after V lost 0 bases and J lost 4 bases. Germline V CDR1 and CDR2: LGHNA, YNFKEQ. The CDR3 loop is CASSQDRASGGYNEQFF. The CDR3 DNA follows: TGTGCCAGCAGCCAAGATCGGGCTAGCGGGGGGTACAATGAGCAGTTCTTC.

This clonotype has a handful of counts. The gene calls are TRBV20-1 and TRBJ1-1; D remains ambiguous. V lost 1 base and J 6 bases, leaving 9 bases between the germline ends. Germline lookup yields CDR1 DFQATT and CDR2 SNEGSKA (reference sequence). The CDR3 extends over 12 amino acids. The CDR3 DNA follows: TGCAGTGCTAGAGCCCATTTGCCTGAAGCTTTCTTT. It translates to CSARAHLPEAFF.

V and J are TRBV20-1 and TRBJ2-7; D is undetermined. Trimming cost V 6 bases and J 2 bases, with 8 bases left between them. Germline CDR1 reads DFQATT; CDR2 reads SNEGSKA (reference sequence). The CDR3 runs 11 residues. The CDR3 here is CSAHSPYEQYF. CDR3 DNA sequence: TGCAGTGCCCACAGCCCCTACGAGCAGTACTTC.

The chain recombines TRBV6-1 with TRBJ2-3, with D possibly TRBD1 on 6 matching bases. CDR3 length: 15 residues. CDR1 and CDR2 from the germline V gene are MNHNS and SASEGT. V was trimmed by 6 bases and J by 4 bases, leaving 17 bases between them. The CDR3 DNA follows: TGTGCCAGCAGCGAACAGGGTGGGGTACCAGATACGCAGTATTTT. Translating gives CASSEQGGVPDTQYF.

The V and J genes are TRBV5-1 and TRBJ2-3; 9 bases line up with TRBD1. Germline V gene sequence: CDR1 SGHRS, CDR2 YFSETQ. After removal of 2 bases from V and 6 bases from J, the junction contained 7 bases not matched to a gene. This CDR3 is built from 15 residues. The CDR3, as DNA: TGCGCCAGCAGCTTCTCGGGACAGGGTGGCGATACGCAGTATTTT. Amino acids: CASSFSGQGGDTQYF.

This clonotype was counted between two and nine times. This chain links TRBV7-2 with TRBJ2-3; 9 bases line up with TRBD2. The ends lost 5 bases at V and 0 bases at J; junction bases unmatched: 9. The CDR3 is 17 residues long. Germline CDR1 and CDR2: SGHTA and FQGNSA. Here the CDR3 DNA reads TGTGCCAGCAGCCAAGACGGGACTAGCAGTAGCACAGATACGCAGTATTTT. Encoded protein: CASSQDGTSSSTDTQYF.

This clonotype showed up many times. The rearrangement links TRBV10-3 to TRBJ1-2, with D maybe TRBD1 (6 bases). V lost 6 bases and J 8 bases, leaving 13 bases between the germline ends. The germline gives CDR1 ENHRY, CDR2 SYGVKD. CDR3 size: 12 residues. CDR3: CAIRLGTLGYTF. CDR3 in DNA: TGTGCCATCAGGCTCGGGACACTGGGCTACACCTTC.

This clonotype was detected only a few times. The V and J genes are TRBV25-1 and TRBJ2-7, with a possible D match to TRBD1 (6 bases). The CDR3 extends over 13 amino acids. CDR1 is MGHDK, CDR2 SYGVNS, per germline. Trimming left V 4 bases short and J 1 base short, with 8 bases between. CDR3 coding DNA: TGTGCCAGCAGTGTTACAGGGTCCTACGAGCAGTACTTC. This gives the protein CASSVTGSYEQYF.

V gene TRBV3-1 combines with J gene TRBJ2-5; 12 bases line up with TRBD2. V lost 9 bases to trimming and J lost 7 bases; unmatched junction nucleotides: 12. The CDR3 is 15 residues long. Germline assignment: CDR1 LGHDT and CDR2 YNNKEL (reference sequence). The CDR3 protein is CASHLAGGQPWTQYF. The CDR3, as DNA: TGTGCCAGTCACCTAGCGGGGGGGCAGCCATGGACCCAGTACTTC.

This clonotype has ten or more counts. The chain recombines TRBV7-3 with TRBJ2-1; 11 positions agree with TRBD2. Germline V gene lookup returns CDR1 SGHTA and CDR2 FQGTGA. The CDR3 covers 15 residues. V dropped 5 bases and J dropped 3; count of bases not matched to a gene: 3. The CDR3: CASSPGTSGYNEQFF. The CDR3, as DNA: TGTGCCAGCAGCCCCGGGACTAGCGGCTACAATGAGCAGTTCTTC.

This clonotype has just a few counts. V and J are TRBV20-1 and TRBJ2-7; 9 bases are a match to TRBD2. Per germline, CDR1 DFQATT and CDR2 SNEGSKA (reference sequence). V lost 5 bases and J lost 0; bases outside the gene matches: 8. The CDR3 contains 15 residues. The CDR3 nucleotides read TGCAGTGCTCCGAATTCGCGGGGGGGCTCCTACGAGCAGTACTTC. Amino acids: CSAPNSRGGSYEQYF.

This clonotype was observed a handful of times. This chain links TRBV20-1 with TRBJ1-6; D remains ambiguous. CDR3 length: 15 residues. In germline, CDR1 is DFQATT, CDR2 SNEGSKA (reference sequence). V was clipped by 3 bases and J by 3 bases, with 12 bases between them. The CDR3 coding sequence is TGCAGTGCTAGGAACGAGGATCGCTATAATTCACCCCTCCACTTT. This gives the protein CSARNEDRYNSPLHF.